These T cell receptor beta chains were read from a single sample in a study of CD8 T cells in Susac syndrome. MiXCR, applied by TCRdb to the immunoSEQ multiplex PCR reads, yields one record per CDR3 protein. The sample shows 120,000 to 150,000 distinct CDR3 sequences, 95% of them seen only once. Sequencing used CD4+ T cells from PBMCs. The receptors originated from a human donor with Susac syndrome. CDR3s include the opening cysteine and the closing phenylalanine or tryptophan.

cdr3_aa,v_call,j_call
CASRLQGGGYTF,TRBV28,TRBJ1-2
CASTAGGSTDTQYF,TRBV2,TRBJ2-3
CASSRTYQETQYF,TRBV12-3/TRBV12-4,TRBJ2-5
CATSSLQGNEQFF,TRBV15,TRBJ2-1
CASSQPGLAGYEQYF,TRBV4-1,TRBJ2-7
CASSLSSGPPLAPQHF,TRBV7-9,TRBJ1-5
CASSPTYDTQYF,TRBV19,TRBJ2-3
CASSPTGQGLSSYEQYF,TRBV3-1,TRBJ2-7
CSVGQGAYEQYF,TRBV29-1,TRBJ2-7
CASSSLNEQFF,TRBV12-3/TRBV12-4,TRBJ2-1
CATSNRTSYHLRTQYF,TRBV15,TRBJ2-3
CASSERTQNTEAFF,TRBV25-1,TRBJ1-1
CSATRGTGGIEKLFF,TRBV20-1,TRBJ1-4
CSALTGGTDTQYF,TRBV20-1,TRBJ2-3
CSARGSPSGSPTTDTQYF,TRBV20-1,TRBJ2-3
CASSLGGTSYNEQFF,TRBV7-6,TRBJ2-1
CASSQAGGGNQPQHF,TRBV3-1,TRBJ1-5
CASSPLTGQGYNEQFF,TRBV18,TRBJ2-1
CASSVGLSYEQYF,TRBV9,TRBJ2-7
CASGRKETQYF,TRBV2,TRBJ2-5
CSVIDSPYEQYF,TRBV29-1,TRBJ2-7
CASSQKGGSGFQETQYF,TRBV3-1,TRBJ2-5
CASRSPGGAHEQFF,TRBV4-1,TRBJ2-1
CASSQAPQTNYGYTF,TRBV4-1,TRBJ1-2
CATADREISEQYF,TRBV2,TRBJ2-7
CASSLAGTINEQFF,TRBV5-4,TRBJ2-1
CSASESGKATHQPQHF,TRBV20-1,TRBJ1-5
CASRRRRDRGAGNTIYF,TRBV28,TRBJ1-3
CSQGYQGRQETQYF,TRBV20-1,TRBJ2-5
CATSDRPGLAGGPHEQFF,TRBV24-1,TRBJ2-1
CSVEGGGGPGQGHNEQFF,TRBV29-1,TRBJ2-1
CASSHRGEETQYF,TRBV3-1,TRBJ2-5
CASSLGLGGYTF,TRBV7-2,TRBJ1-2
CASSLGTSGAPQYF,TRBV12-3/TRBV12-4,TRBJ2-7
CASSEALWLSYGYTF,TRBV6-1,TRBJ1-2
CASLEGVGEQFF,TRBV2,TRBJ2-1
CASSQGQYGYEQFF,TRBV4-1,TRBJ2-1
CSALPGGPSTEAFF,TRBV20-1,TRBJ1-1
CASTSPGMDIQYF,TRBV25-1,TRBJ2-4
CASSTPGLSSTDTQYF,TRBV5-4,TRBJ2-3